The rows below give T cell receptor beta chains drawn from one sample of a study of blood T cell repertoires in COVID-19. Some clones are missing from TCRdb's copy, which holds only in-frame ones; the method was immunoSEQ multiplex PCR. Of over 200,000 clones detected, 87% appear once; the ten largest clones hold 11%. The sample taken for sequencing was PBMCs or T cells enriched from blood (not recorded which). The receptors here all came from a man younger than 45 who had recovered from COVID-19. Each CDR3 is given without its conserved first and last residue. Part of the rows lack a size; the others show once, few, many or a class for expanded clones.

J	size	V	CDR3
TRBJ2-7	-	TRBV5-1	ASSPPIQGLAFYEQY
TRBJ2-3	-	TRBV20-1	SASRGGSGSTDTQY
TRBJ2-3	-	TRBV6-4	ASSDSRAGGGARTDTQY
TRBJ1-4	-	TRBV28	ASSLSRDREKLF
TRBJ1-2	-	TRBV5-6	ASSFLGGGSYGYT
TRBJ1-6	-	TRBV12-3/TRBV12-4	ASSRQHNSPLH
TRBJ2-7	-	TRBV15	ATSRDLTGGSSYEQY
TRBJ2-5	-	TRBV2	ASRPLEAGEETQY
TRBJ2-5	-	TRBV9	ASSVAGLAGSETQY
TRBJ2-1	-	TRBV7-8	ASSRTRDNEQF
TRBJ1-2	-	TRBV5-6	ASIFRVSGNGYT
TRBJ1-5	-	TRBV2	ASTLGGFSNQPQH
TRBJ2-3	-	TRBV27	ASSLSGQRDSDTQY
TRBJ2-1	-	TRBV30	AWRDSGGGNEQF
TRBJ1-5	once	TRBV5-6	ASSFYRGTGQPQH
TRBJ1-1	-	TRBV25-1	ASSDLGRQGITEAF
TRBJ2-2	-	TRBV6-2/TRBV6-3	ASSPKGTAGAGELF